This T cell receptor (beta chain) was recovered during a study of control samples from healthy donors and cancer patients. The method was immunoSEQ multiplex PCR; TCRdb's version includes in-frame clones alone and lacks a portion of them. The sample contains 160,000 or so clones, roughly 94% of which appear only once. CDR1 is MNHEY and CDR2 is SMNVEV in the germline V gene (reference sequence). The CDR3 sequence is 14 residues long. V gave up 5 bases and J gave up 7 bases; unmatched junction bases: 9. What was sequenced was PBMCs. The receptor's source is a man between 60 and 70 years old with colorectal cancer. The V gene is TRBV27, the J gene TRBJ1-2; TRBD1 agrees at 8 bases. The CDR3 spells CASSPRDRNGGYTF. CDR3 bases: TGTGCCAGCAGTCCCCGGGACAGGAACGGTGGCTACACCTTC.